This T cell receptor (beta chain) comes out of a study of cytomegalovirus exposure and HLA in healthy donors. Primers included in the PCR were 60 Vbeta and 13 Jbeta primers. Profiling relied on immunoSEQ multiplex PCR, and the TCRdb table lists in-frame clones only, not all of them. The table includes approximately 70,000 clones, around 70% detected once. The TCR was taken from a male donor in good health and CMV-seropositive. Sequenced input: PBMCs.

For the CDR3, the DNA is TGTGCCAGCGCCTTAACCGGGGGGGCAGAGACCCAGTACTTC. Protein sequence: CASALTGGAETQYF. The V gene is TRBV7-9, the J gene TRBJ2-5; 8 nucleotides line up with TRBD2. The CDR3 has 14 residues. Trimming took 8 bases from V and 4 from J; bases not matched to a gene: 9. Germline V CDR1 and CDR2: SEHNR, FQNEAQ (reference sequence).